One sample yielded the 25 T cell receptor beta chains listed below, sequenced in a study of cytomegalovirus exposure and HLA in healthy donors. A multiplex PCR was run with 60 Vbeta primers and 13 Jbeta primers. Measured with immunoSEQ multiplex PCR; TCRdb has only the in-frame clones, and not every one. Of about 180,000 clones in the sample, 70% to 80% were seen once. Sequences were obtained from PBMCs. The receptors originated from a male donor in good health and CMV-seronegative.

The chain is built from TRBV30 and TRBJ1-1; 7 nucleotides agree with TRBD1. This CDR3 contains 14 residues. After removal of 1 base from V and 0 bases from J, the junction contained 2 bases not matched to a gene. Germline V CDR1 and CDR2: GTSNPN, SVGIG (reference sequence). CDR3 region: CAWSGDSMNTEAFF. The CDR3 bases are TGTGCCTGGAGTGGGGACAGCATGAACACTGAAGCTTTCTTT.

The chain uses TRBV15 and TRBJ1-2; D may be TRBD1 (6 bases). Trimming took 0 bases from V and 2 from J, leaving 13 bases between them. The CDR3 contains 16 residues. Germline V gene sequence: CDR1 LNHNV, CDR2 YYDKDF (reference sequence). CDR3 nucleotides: TGTGCCACCAGCAGAGAGGCGGGGGCCACCAACTATGGCTACACCTTC. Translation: CATSREAGATNYGYTF.

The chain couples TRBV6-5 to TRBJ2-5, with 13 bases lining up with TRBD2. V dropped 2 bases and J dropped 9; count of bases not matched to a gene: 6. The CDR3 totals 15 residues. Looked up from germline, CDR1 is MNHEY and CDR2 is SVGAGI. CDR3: CASSYRAGLAGAQYF. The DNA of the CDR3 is TGTGCCAGCAGTTACCGCGCCGGACTAGCGGGGGCCCAGTACTTC.

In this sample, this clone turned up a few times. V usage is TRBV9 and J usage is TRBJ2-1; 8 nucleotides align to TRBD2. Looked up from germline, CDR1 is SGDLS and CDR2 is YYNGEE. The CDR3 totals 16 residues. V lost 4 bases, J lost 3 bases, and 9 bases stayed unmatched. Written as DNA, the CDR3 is TGTGCCAGCAGCTTGCAAGCGGGAGCGATCTACAATGAGCAGTTCTTC. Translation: CASSLQAGAIYNEQFF.

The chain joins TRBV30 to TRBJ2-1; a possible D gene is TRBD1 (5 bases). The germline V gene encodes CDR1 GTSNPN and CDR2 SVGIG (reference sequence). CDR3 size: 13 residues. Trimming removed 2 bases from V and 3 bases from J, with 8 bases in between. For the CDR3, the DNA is TGTGCCTGGAGTCGGCAGGGCTACAATGAGCAGTTCTTC. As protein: CAWSRQGYNEQFF.

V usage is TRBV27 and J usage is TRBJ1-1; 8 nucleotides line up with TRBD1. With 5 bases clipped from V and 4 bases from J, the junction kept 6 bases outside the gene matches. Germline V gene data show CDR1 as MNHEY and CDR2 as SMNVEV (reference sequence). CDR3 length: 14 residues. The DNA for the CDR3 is TGTGCCAGCAGTCCCTTCGGACAGGGCACTGAAGCTTTCTTT. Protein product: CASSPFGQGTEAFF.

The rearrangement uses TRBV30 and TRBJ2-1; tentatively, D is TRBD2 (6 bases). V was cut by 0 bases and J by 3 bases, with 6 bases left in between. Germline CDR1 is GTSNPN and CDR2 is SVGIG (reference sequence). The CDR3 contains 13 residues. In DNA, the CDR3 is TGTGCCTGGAGTGTGGGGGGCTACAATGAGCAGTTCTTC. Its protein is CAWSVGGYNEQFF. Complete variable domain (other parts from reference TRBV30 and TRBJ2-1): SQTIHQWPATLVQPVGSPLSLECTVEGTSNPNLYWYRQAAGRGLQLLFYSVGIGQISSEVPQNLSASRPQDRQFILSSKKLLLSDSGFYLCAWSVGGYNEQFFGPGTRLTVL.

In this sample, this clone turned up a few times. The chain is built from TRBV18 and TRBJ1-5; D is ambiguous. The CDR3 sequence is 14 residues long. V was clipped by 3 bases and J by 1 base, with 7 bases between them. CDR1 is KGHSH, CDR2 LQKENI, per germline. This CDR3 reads CASSPWQSNQPQHF. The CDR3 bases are TGTGCCAGCTCACCGTGGCAGAGCAATCAGCCCCAGCATTTT.

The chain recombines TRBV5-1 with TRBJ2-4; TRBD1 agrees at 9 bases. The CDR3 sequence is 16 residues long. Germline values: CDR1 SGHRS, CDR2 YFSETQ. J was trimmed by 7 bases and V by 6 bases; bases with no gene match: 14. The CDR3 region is CASKSRTGAYGNIQYF. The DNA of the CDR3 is TGCGCCAGCAAATCCAGGACAGGGGCCTACGGGAACATTCAGTACTTC.

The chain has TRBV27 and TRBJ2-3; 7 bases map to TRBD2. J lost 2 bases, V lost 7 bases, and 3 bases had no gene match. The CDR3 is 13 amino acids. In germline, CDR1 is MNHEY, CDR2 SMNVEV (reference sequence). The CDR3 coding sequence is TGTGCCAGCATTGCGGGGGACACAGATACGCAGTATTTT. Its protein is CASIAGDTDTQYF.

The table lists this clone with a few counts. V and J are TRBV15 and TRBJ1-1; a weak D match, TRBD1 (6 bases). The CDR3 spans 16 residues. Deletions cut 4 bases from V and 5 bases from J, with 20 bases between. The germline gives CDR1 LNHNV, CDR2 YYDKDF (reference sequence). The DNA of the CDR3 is TGTGCCACCAGCACTTACTTCGCACAGGGTAGGACTGAAGCTTTCTTT. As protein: CATSTYFAQGRTEAFF.

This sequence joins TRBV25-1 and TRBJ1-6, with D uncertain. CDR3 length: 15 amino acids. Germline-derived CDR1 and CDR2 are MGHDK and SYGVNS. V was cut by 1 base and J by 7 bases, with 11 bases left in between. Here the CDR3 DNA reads TGTGCCAGCAGTGAATTTCTTTCAGGCAATTCACCCCTCCACTTT. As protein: CASSEFLSGNSPLHF.

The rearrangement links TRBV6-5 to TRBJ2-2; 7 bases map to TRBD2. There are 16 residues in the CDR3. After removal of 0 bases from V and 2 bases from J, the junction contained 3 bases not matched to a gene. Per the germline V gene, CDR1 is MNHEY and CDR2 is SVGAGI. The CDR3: CASSYSPSGNTGELFF. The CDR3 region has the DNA TGTGCCAGCAGTTACTCCCCTAGCGGAAACACCGGGGAGCTGTTTTTT.

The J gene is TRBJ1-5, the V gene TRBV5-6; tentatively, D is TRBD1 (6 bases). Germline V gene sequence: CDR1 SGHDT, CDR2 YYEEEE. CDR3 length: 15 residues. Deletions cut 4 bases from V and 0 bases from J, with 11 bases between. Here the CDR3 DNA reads TGTGCCAGCAGCCCCGGGACATCTAGCAATCAGCCCCAGCATTTT. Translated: CASSPGTSSNQPQHF.

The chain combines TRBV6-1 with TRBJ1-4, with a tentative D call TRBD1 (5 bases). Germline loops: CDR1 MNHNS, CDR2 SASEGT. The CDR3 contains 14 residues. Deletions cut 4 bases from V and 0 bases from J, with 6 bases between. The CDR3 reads CASSAGTTNEKLFF. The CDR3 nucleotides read TGTGCCAGCAGTGCAGGGACAACTAATGAAAAACTGTTTTTT.

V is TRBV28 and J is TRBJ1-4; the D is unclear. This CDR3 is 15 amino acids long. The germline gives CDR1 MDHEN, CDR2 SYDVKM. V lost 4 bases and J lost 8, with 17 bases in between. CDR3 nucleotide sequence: TGTGCCAGCAGTTCTCAATCTTACCTATGGGAAAAACTGTTTTTT. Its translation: CASSSQSYLWEKLFF. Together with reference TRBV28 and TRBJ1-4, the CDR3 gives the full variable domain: DVKVTQSSRYLVKRTGEKVFLECVQDMDHENMFWYRQDPGLGLRLIYFSYDVKMKEKGDIPEGYSVSREKKERFSLILESASTNQTSMYLCASSSQSYLWEKLFFGSGTQLSVL.

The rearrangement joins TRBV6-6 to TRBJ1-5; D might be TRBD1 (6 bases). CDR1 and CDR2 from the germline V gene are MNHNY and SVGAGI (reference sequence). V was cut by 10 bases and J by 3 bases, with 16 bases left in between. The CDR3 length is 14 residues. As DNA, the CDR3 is TGTGCCATGTCCCAGGGGTTAGACAATCAGCCCCAGCATTTT. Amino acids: CAMSQGLDNQPQHF.

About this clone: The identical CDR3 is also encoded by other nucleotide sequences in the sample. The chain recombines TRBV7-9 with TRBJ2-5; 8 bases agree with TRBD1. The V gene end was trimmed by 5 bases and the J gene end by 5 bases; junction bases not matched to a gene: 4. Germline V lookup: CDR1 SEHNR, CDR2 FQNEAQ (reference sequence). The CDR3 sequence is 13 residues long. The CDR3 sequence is CASSPRGPETQYF. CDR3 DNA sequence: TGTGCCAGCAGCCCCAGGGGGCCGGAGACCCAGTACTTC.

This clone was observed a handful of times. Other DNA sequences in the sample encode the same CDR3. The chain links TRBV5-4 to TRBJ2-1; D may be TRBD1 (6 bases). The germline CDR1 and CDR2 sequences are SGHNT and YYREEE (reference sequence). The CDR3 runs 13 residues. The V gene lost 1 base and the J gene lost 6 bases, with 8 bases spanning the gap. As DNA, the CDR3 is TGTGCCAGCAGCTTGACCAGGGGCAATGAGCAGTTCTTC. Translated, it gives CASSLTRGNEQFF.

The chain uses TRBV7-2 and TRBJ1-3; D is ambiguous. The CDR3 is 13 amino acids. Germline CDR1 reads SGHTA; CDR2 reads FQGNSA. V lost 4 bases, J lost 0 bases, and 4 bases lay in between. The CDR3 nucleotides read TGTGCCAGCAGCTCCTACTCTGGAAACACCATATATTTT. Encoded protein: CASSSYSGNTIYF.

The CDR3 DNA reads as TGCGCCAGCAGCCAACCGGGACAGTATAGCACAGATACGCAGTATTTT. Its translation is CASSQPGQYSTDTQYF. V and J are TRBV4-3 and TRBJ2-3, with TRBD1 identical over 7 bases. With 2 bases clipped from V and 0 bases from J, the junction kept 5 bases outside the gene matches. Germline CDR1 reads LGHNA; CDR2 reads YSLEER. The CDR3 loop spans 16 amino acids.

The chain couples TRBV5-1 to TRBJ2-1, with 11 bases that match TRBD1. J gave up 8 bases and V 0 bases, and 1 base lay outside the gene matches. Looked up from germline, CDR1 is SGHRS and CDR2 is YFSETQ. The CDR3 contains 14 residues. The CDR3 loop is CASSLAGQGDEQFF. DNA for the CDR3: TGCGCCAGCAGCTTGGCGGGACAGGGGGATGAGCAGTTCTTC. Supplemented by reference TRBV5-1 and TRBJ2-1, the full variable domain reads KAGVTQTPRYLIKTRGQQVTLSCSPISGHRSVSWYQQTPGQGLQFLFEYFSETQRNKGNFPGRFSGRQFSNSRSEMNVSTLELGDSALYLCASSLAGQGDEQFFGPGTRLTVL.

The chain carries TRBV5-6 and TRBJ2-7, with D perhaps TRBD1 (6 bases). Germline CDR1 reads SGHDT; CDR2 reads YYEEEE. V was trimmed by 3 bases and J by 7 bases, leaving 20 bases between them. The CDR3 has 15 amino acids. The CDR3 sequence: CASSWGTRRHWEQYF. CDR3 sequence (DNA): TGTGCCAGCAGCTGGGGGACACGGAGGCACTGGGAGCAGTACTTC. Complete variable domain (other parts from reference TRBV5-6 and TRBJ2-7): DAGVTQSPTHLIKTRGQQVTLRCSPKSGHDTVSWYQQALGQGPQFIFQYYEEEERQRGNFPDRFSGHQFPNYSSELNVNALLLGDSALYLCASSWGTRRHWEQYFGPGTRLTVT.

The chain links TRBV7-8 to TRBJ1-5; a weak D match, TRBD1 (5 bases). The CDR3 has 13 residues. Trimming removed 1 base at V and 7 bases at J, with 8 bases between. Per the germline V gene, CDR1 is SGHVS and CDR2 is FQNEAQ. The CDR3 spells CASSLEGWQPQHF. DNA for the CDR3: TGTGCCAGCAGCTTAGAGGGGTGGCAGCCCCAGCATTTT.

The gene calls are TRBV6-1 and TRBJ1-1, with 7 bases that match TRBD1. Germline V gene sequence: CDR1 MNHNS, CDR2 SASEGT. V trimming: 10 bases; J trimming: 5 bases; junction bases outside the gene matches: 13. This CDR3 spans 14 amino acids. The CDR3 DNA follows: TGTGCCATCAAAATTAGGGGGCTCGAGACTGAAGCTTTCTTT. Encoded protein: CAIKIRGLETEAFF.